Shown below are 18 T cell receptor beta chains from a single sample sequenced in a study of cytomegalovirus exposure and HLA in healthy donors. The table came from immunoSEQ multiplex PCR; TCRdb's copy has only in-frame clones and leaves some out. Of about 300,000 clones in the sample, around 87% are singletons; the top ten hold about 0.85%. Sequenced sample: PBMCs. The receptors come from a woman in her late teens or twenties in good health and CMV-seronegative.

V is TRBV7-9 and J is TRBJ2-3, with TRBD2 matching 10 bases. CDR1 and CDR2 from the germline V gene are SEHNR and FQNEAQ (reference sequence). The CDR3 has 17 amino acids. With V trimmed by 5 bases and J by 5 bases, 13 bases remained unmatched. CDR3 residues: CASSQNMGLANLDTQYF. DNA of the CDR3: TGTGCCAGCAGCCAGAACATGGGACTAGCGAACTTAGATACGCAGTATTTT.

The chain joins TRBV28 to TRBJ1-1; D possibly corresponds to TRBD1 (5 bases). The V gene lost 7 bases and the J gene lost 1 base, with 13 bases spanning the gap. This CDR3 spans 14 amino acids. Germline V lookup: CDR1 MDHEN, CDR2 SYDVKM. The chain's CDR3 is CASTEQVTNTEAFF. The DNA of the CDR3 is TGTGCCAGCACAGAACAGGTTACGAACACTGAAGCTTTCTTT.

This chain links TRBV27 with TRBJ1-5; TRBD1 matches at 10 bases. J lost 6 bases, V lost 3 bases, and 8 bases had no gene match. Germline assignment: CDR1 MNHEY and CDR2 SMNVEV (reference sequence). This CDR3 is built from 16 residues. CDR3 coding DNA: TGTGCCAGCAGTTTTAGCCGGACAGGGGGGATTCAGCCCCAGCATTTT. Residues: CASSFSRTGGIQPQHF.

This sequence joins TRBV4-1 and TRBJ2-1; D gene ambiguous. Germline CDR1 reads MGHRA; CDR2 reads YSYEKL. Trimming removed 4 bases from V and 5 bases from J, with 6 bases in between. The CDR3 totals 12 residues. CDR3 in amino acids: CASSPPDNEQFF. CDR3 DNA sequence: TGCGCCAGCAGCCCCCCGGACAATGAGCAGTTCTTC.

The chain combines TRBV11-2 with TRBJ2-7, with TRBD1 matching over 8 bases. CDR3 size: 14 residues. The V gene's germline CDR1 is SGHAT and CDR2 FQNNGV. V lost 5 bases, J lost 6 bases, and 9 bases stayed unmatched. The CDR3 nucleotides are TGTGCCAGCAGCCCAAGACAGGGGAAGAGCGAGCAGTACTTC. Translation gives CASSPRQGKSEQYF. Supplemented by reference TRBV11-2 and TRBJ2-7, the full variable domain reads EAGVAQSPRYKIIEKRQSVAFWCNPISGHATLYWYQQILGQGPKLLIQFQNNGVVDDSQLPKDRFSAERLKGVDSTLKIQPAKLEDSAVYLCASSPRQGKSEQYFGPGTRLTVT.

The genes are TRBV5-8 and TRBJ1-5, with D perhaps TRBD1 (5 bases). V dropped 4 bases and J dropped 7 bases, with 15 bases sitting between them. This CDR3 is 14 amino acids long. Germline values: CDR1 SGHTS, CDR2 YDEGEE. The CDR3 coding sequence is TGTGCCAGCAGCGGCGGGGTCAGGGAACAGCCCCAGCATTTT. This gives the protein CASSGGVREQPQHF.

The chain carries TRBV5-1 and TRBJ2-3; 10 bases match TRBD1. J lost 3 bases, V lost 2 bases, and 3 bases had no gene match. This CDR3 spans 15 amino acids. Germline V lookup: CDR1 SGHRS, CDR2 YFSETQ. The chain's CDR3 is CASSFGTGVTDTQYF. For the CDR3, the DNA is TGCGCCAGCAGCTTCGGGACAGGGGTGACAGATACGCAGTATTTT.

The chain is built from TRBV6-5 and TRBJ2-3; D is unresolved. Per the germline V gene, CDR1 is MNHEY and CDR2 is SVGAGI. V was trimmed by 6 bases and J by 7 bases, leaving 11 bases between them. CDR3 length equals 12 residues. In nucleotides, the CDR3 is TGTGCCAGCAGCCCCACGAGCTATACGCAGTATTTT. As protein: CASSPTSYTQYF.

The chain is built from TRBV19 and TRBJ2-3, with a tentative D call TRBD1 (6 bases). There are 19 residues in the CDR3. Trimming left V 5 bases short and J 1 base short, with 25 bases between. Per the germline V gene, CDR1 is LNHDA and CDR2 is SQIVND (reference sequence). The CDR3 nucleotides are TGTGCCAGTAGTGCCCTATGGGACCCGACAGGAGGTGGCACAGATACGCAGTATTTT. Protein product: CASSALWDPTGGGTDTQYF. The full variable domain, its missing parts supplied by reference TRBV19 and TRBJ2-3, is DGGITQSPKYLFRKEGQNVTLSCEQNLNHDAMYWYRQDPGQGLRLIYYSQIVNDFQKGDIAEGYSVSREKKESFPLTVTSAQKNPTAFYLCASSALWDPTGGGTDTQYFGPGTRLTVL.

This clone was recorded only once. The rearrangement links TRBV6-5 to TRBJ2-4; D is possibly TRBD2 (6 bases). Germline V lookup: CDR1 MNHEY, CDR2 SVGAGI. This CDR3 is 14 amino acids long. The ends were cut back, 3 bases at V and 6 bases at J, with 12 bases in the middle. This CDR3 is CASSYGGAGNIQYF. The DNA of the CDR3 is TGTGCCAGCAGTTATGGAGGGGCCGGAAACATTCAGTACTTC.

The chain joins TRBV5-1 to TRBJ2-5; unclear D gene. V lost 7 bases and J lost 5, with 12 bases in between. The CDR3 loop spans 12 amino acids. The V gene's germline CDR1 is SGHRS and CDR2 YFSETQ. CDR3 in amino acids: CASSRHRETQYF. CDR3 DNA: TGCGCCAGCTCCAGGCACCGGGAGACCCAGTACTTC.

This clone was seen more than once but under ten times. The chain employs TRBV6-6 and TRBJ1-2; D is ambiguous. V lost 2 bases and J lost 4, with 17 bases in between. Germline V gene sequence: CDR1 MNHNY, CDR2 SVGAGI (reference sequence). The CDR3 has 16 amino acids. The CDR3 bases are TGTGCCAGCAGTTACGGGTCCGGCGGGGAACTCTATGGCTACACCTTC. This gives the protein CASSYGSGGELYGYTF.

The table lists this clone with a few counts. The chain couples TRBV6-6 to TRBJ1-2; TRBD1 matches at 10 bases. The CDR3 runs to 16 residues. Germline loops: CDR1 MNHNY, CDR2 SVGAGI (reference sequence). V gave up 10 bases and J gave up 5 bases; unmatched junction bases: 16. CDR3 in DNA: TGTGCCACCCGCAGATCGGGACAGGGGACAACTTATGGCTACACCTTC. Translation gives CATRRSGQGTTYGYTF.

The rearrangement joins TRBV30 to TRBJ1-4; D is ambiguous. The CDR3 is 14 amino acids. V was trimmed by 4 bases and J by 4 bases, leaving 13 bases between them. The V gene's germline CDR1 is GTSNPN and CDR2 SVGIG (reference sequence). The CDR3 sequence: CAWNIHEFNEKLFF. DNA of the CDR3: TGTGCCTGGAATATTCACGAGTTTAATGAAAAACTGTTTTTT.

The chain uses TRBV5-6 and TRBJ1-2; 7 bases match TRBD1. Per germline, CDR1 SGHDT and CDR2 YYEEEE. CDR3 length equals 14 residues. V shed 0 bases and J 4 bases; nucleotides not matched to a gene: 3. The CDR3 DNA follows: TGTGCCAGCAGCTTGGGGGACAGCACCTATGGCTACACCTTC. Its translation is CASSLGDSTYGYTF.

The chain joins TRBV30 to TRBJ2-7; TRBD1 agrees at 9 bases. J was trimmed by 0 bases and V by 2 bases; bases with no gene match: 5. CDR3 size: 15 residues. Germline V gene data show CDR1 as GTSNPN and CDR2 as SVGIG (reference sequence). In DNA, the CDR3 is TGTGCCTGGAGTTTGGGACAGGGAAGCTCCTACGAGCAGTACTTC. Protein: CAWSLGQGSSYEQYF. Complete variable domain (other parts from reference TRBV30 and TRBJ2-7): SQTIHQWPATLVQPVGSPLSLECTVEGTSNPNLYWYRQAAGRGLQLLFYSVGIGQISSEVPQNLSASRPQDRQFILSSKKLLLSDSGFYLCAWSLGQGSSYEQYFGPGTRLTVT.

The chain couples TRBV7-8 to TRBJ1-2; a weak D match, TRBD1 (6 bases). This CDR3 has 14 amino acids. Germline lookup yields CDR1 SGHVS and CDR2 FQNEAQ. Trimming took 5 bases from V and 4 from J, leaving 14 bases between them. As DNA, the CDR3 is TGTGCCAGCAGCCGAGGGGGGGCCAGCTATGGCTACACCTTC. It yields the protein CASSRGGASYGYTF.

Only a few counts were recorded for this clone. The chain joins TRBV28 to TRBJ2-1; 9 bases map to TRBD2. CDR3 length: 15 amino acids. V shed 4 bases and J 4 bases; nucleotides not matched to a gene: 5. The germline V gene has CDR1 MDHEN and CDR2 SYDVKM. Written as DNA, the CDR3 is TGTGCCAGCAGTTATGGGGCGGGAGGGTACAATGAGCAGTTCTTC. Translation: CASSYGAGGYNEQFF.